This T cell receptor (beta chain) was sequenced in a study of T cell responses to AZD1222 COVID-19 vaccine. CDR3 size: 16 residues. The germline V gene has CDR1 KGHSY and CDR2 FQNENV. This clone was observed a handful of times. Its antigen is not identified. A far larger clone is a single base away, which makes a read error likely. This specimen includes other DNA sequences encoding the same CDR3. Findings and limits, study-wide: Spike was spanned by vaccine-associated CD4 TCRs, which were dominant at 160-218 and 743-854. Only a handful of AZD1222 recipients, five to seven in all, had baseline seropositivity. The donor group comprised mostly white British people and more females; the analysis possibly underestimated clonal diversity. When two AZD1222 doses had been given, Spike-specific TCR breadth and depth rose.

Here immunoSEQ multiplex PCR was the method, and the copy in TCRdb shows in-frame clones only, minus some. The repertoire holds around 67,000 clones, with roughly 84% as singletons. The sequencing used peripheral blood, collected on day 0 of AZD1222 vaccination. The TCR was taken from an adult in good health. J is TRBJ2-1 and V is TRBV16, with TRBD1 matching over 8 bases. CDR3 region: CARSPPPGGPYNEQFF. The CDR3, as DNA: TGTGCCCGCAGCCCCCCGCCAGGGGGCCCCTACAATGAGCAGTTCTTC.